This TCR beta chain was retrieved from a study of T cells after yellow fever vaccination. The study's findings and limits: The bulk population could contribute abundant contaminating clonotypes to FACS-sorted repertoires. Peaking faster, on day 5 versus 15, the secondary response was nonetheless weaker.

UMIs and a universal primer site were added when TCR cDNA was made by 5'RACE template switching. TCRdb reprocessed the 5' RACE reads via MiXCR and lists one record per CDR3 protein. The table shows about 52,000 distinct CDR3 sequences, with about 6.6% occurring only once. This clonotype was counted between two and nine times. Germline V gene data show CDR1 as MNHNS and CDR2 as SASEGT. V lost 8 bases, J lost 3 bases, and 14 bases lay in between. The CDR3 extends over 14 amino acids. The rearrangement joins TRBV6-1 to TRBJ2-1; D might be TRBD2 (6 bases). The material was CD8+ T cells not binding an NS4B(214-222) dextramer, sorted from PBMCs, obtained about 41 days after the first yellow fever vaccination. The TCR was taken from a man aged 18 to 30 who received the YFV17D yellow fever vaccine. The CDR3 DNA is TGTGCCAGCGGACCTAGCGCGCTCTACAATGAGCAGTTCTTC. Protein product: CASGPSALYNEQFF.